This record covers a single T cell receptor beta chain. Its matching antigen is unknown. This sample is part of a study of T cells expressing NK-cell markers. Germline loops: CDR1 SGHRS, CDR2 YFSETQ. The length of the CDR3 is 16 residues. Study-level points and caveats: Of the CD8+ T cell pool in 6 or 7 donors, about 1.0-8% was accounted for by dominant NKG2C+ clonotypes. Similarly, these clonotypes led the CD3+CD56-NKG2C+ fraction as well in several donors.

UMI-tagged 5'RACE template switching yielded the TCR beta cDNA. TCRdb reprocessed the 5' RACE reads and keeps a single row for each CDR3 protein, giving no DNA. The sample data list 20,000 or so distinct CDR3 sequences. Sequences were obtained from blood T cells: a sorted CD56 or NKG2C T cell subset, CD4+ or CD8+ T cells, or bulk PBMC T cells (not recorded which). The chain recombines TRBV5-1 with TRBJ2-3; no DNA is available, so the TRBD1 call from TCRdb remains unchecked. The receptor's source is a man between 18 and 69 years old in good health. The CDR3 sequence: CASSYTTGMDRGTQYF.